The clone carrying this T cell receptor (beta chain) appeared a few times. Antigen: not known. The record originates from a study of T cells after yellow fever vaccination. One entry per CDR3 protein, called by TCRdb with MiXCR from the 5' RACE reads. The sample shows about 340,000 distinct CDR3 sequences, 3.5% to 4.5% of them seen only once. Broader study findings: Clones that expanded after primary vaccination mostly reappeared after the booster (96% CD4, 88% CD8). Across the CD4 and CD8 compartments, a small share of clonotypes was present in both.

The germline V and J ends were trimmed by 6 bases and 6 bases, with 13 bases remaining between them. Germline-derived CDR1 and CDR2 are SEHNR and FQNEAQ (reference sequence). This CDR3 is 13 amino acids long. This chain joins TRBV7-9 and TRBJ2-3; D is uncertain. This sequence was found in a man between 18 and 29 years old who received the YFV17D yellow fever vaccine. Sequences were derived from PBMCs, sampled 5 days after the yellow fever booster vaccination. The CDR3 loop is CASRASSRDTQYF. In nucleotides, the CDR3 is TGTGCCAGCAGGGCGAGCAGTCGGGATACGCAGTATTTT.